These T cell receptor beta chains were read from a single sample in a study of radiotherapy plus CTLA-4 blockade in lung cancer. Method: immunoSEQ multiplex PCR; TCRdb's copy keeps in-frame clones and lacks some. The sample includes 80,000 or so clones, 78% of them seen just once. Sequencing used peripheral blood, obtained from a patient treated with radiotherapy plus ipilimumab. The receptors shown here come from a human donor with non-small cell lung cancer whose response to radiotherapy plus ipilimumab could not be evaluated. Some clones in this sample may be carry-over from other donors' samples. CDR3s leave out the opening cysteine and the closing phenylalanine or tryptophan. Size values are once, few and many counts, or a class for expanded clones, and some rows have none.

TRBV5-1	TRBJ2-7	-	ASSFLFSYEQY
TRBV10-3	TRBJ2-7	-	AIRLALVGKDDEQY
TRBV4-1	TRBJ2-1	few	ASSPGGQGFYNEQF
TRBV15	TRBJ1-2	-	ATSRTGYYGYT
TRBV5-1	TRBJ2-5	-	ASSLGYTGQGETQY
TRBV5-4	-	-	ASSSPGQGYYEQY
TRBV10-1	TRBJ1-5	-	ASSDKRQGAGPQH
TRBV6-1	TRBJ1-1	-	ASSTEPHTEAF
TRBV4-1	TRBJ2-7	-	ASSQERGGGEQY
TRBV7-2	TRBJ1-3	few	ASTLPGSRGNTIY
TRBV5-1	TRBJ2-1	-	ASSKTLSSYNEQF
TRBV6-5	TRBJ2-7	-	ATGWRGAYYEQY
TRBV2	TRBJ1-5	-	ASTQGITQPQH
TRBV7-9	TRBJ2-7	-	ASSTWDRNGYEQY
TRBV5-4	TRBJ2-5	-	ASSMQGEETQY